This T cell receptor (beta chain) stems from a study of T cells in Graves' hyperthyroidism and ophthalmopathy. Regions amplified from RNA transcripts were the TCR beta CDR3 regions. The HTBI primer set drove a first-round RT-PCR of the TCR CDR3. TCRdb used MiXCR to reprocess the multiplex PCR reads, holding one entry per CDR3 protein. This sample has about 700,000 distinct CDR3 sequences, with about 14% found just once. It was uncontrolled infection, other autoimmune disease, pregnancy or lactation that excluded patients. In making diagnoses, clinical symptoms, serum thyroxine and TRAb, thyroid ultrasound and orbital computed tomography were all used. This clonotype was observed many times. The CDR3 consists of 18 residues. J lost 6 bases, V lost 7 bases, and 19 bases had no gene match. Germline CDR1 reads MDHEN; CDR2 reads SYDVKM.

The chain uses TRBV28 and TRBJ2-3, with 10 bases matching TRBD1. The sequence came from a woman aged 18-29 years with Graves' hyperthyroidism. The sequenced sample was blood. In DNA form, the CDR3 reads TGTGCCAGCACCTACTCCCCGGGACAGGGGCATAATCAGGATACGCAGTATTTT. Encoded protein: CASTYSPGQGHNQDTQYF.